Included here is one T cell receptor beta chain sequence, with context. The data originate from a study of control samples from healthy donors and cancer patients. Clones were read by immunoSEQ multiplex PCR, and TCRdb kept only the in-frame ones, dropping some. Of approximately 170,000 clones listed, 93% are singletons. The CDR3 covers 15 residues. With V trimmed by 2 bases and J by 3 bases, 6 bases remained unmatched. Germline V CDR1 and CDR2: SGHVS, FQNEAQ. This rearrangement joins TRBV7-8 to TRBJ2-7; 8 bases are a match to TRBD2. This TCR was recovered from a woman in her sixties in good health. The specimen was blood. The CDR3 DNA is TGTGCCAGCAGCTTAAGGACTAGCCAAAACTACGAGCAGTACTTC. Translating it yields CASSLRTSQNYEQYF.